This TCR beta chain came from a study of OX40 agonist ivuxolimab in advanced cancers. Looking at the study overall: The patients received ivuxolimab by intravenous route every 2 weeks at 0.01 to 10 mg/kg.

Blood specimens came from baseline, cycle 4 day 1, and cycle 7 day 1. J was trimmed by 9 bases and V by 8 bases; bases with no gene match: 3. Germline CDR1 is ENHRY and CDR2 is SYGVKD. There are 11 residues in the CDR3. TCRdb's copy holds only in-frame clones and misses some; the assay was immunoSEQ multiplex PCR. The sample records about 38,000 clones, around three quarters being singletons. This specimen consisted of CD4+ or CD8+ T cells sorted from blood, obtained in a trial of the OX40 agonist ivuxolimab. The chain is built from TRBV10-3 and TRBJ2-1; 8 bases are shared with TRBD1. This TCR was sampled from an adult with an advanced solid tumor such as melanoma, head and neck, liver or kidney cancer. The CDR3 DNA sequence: TGTGCCATCTCAGGGGGCCCTGAGCAGTTCTTC. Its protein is CAISGGPEQFF.